This T cell receptor (beta chain) was found in a study of T cell changes during pregnancy in multiple sclerosis. Assay used: immunoSEQ multiplex PCR; TCRdb lists only in-frame clones, some missing. This repertoire shows about 60,000 clones, roughly 88% found once; its top ten account for 2% to 2.5%. The specimen was peripheral blood, collected in the second trimester of pregnancy. The sequence was collected from a female donor in good health, enrolled as a control in a pregnancy study.

CDR3 nucleotide sequence: TGTGCCAGCAGGGGCCGGACAGCCAACACTGAAGCTTTCTTT. This gives the protein CASRGRTANTEAFF. This chain links TRBV6-1 with TRBJ1-1; perhaps TRBD1 as D (6 bases). CDR1 and CDR2 from the germline V gene are MNHNS and SASEGT. Trimming left V 6 bases short and J 2 bases short, with 13 bases between. The CDR3 has 14 amino acids.